The clone carrying this T cell receptor (beta chain) was picked up many times. The CDR3 is 15 amino acids. Per the germline V gene, CDR1 is MDHEN and CDR2 is SYDVKM. V shed 6 bases, J shed 6 bases, and the junction held 11 bases outside the gene matches. TCRdb's table, derived via immunoSEQ multiplex PCR, lists solely in-frame clones and lacks some. Among about 140,000 clones listed, 65% to 80% were seen once. The data belong to a study of blood T cell repertoires in COVID-19. Across the study: The United States, Italy and Spain were the sources of the acute and convalescent COVID-19 samples. T cells, B-cell-depleted T cells, or PBMCs provided the cDNA or gDNA that served as material.

The sequenced material came from peripheral blood. The receptor's source is a man aged 60 to 75 with acute or convalescent COVID-19. The chain uses TRBV28 and TRBJ2-1; 7 bases agree with TRBD2. The CDR3 sequence is CASRDWSGDFNEQFF. The CDR3 DNA is TGTGCCAGCAGGGACTGGAGCGGGGATTTCAATGAGCAGTTCTTC.